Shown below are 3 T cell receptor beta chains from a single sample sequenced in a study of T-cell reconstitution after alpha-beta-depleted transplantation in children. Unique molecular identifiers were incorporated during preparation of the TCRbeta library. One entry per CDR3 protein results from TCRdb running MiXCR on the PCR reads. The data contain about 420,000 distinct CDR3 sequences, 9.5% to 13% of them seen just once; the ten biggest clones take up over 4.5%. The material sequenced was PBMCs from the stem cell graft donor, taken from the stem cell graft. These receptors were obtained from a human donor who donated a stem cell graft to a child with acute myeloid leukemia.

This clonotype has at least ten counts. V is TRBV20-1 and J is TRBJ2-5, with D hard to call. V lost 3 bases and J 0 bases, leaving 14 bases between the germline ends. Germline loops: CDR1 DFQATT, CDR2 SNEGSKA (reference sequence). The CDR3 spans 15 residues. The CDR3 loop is CSASSLQRYQETQYF. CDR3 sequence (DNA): TGCAGTGCTAGTTCACTCCAAAGATACCAAGAGACCCAGTACTTC.

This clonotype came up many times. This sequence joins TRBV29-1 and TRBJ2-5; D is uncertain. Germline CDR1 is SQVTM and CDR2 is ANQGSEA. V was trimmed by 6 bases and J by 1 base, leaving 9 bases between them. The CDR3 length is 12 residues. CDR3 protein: CSVPGTQETQYF. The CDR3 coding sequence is TGCAGCGTGCCGGGCACCCAAGAGACCCAGTACTTC.

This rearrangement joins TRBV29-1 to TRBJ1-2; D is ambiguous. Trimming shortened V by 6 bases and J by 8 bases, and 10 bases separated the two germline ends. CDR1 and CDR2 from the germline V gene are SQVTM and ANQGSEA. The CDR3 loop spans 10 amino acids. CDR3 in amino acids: CSVEAEGYTF. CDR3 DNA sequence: TGCAGCGTGGAGGCGGAGGGCTACACCTTC.